Below, 29 T cell receptor beta chains from the same sample are listed, as sequenced in a study of shared clonotypes between healthy human individuals (dated by TCRdb to 2018 to 2021). Receptors were amplified or captured by the immunoSEQ multiplex PCR assay. TCRdb obtained this table from immuneACCESS and retained in-frame rearrangements with V and J assigned. These tables miss some clones; where compared with another copy, unresolved V genes account for less than half of the shortfall, and the remainder is unexplained. In this sample the table shows over 950,000 clones, about 72% of which occur a single time. 0.89% of the sample comes from the top ten. Sequencing used memory CD4+ T cells from PBMCs. The label giving this sample's cell subset or site can be read as: CD45RA-negative fraction. These TCRs come from a man between 18 and 35 years old in good health. Some clones in this sample may be carry-over from other donors' samples.

In regard to this clone: Additional DNA sequences in this sample encode the identical CDR3. This chain links TRBV28 with TRBJ1-3, with D unresolved. Per germline, CDR1 MDHEN and CDR2 SYDVKM. The CDR3 is 13 residues long. Trimming cost V 2 bases and J 4 bases, with 6 bases left between them. The CDR3 DNA is TGTGCCAGCAGTTTAGTCGCGGGAAACACCATATATTTT. Its protein is CASSLVAGNTIYF.

The chain recombines TRBV29-1 with TRBJ1-1, with a weak D call TRBD1 (5 bases). V was trimmed by 0 bases and J by 5 bases, leaving 13 bases between them. Germline V lookup: CDR1 SQVTM, CDR2 ANQGSEA. The CDR3 has 14 amino acids. CDR3 coding DNA: TGCAGCGTTGAAGAGGGCGGGGCGCAGACTGAAGCTTTCTTT. It translates to CSVEEGGAQTEAFF.

The chain uses TRBV29-1 and TRBJ2-1, with no clear D. Per germline, CDR1 SQVTM and CDR2 ANQGSEA. The CDR3 has 13 amino acids. V shed 6 bases and J shed 9 bases, with 18 bases lying between them. This CDR3 is CSVYDNYNSEQFF. CDR3 in DNA: TGCAGCGTCTATGACAATTACAATAGTGAGCAGTTCTTC.

CDR3 amino acids: CASSELPGPLTYEQYF. The DNA of the CDR3 is TGCGCCAGCAGTGAGCTACCCGGACCCCTCACCTACGAGCAGTACTTC. V gene TRBV10-2 combines with J gene TRBJ2-7, with D unclear. The germline V gene encodes CDR1 WSHSY and CDR2 SAAADI. This CDR3 has 16 residues. The V end lost 2 bases, the J end lost 2 bases, and 16 bases lay between the germline ends.

Notes on this clone: A read error may account for a junction end that differs from germline. The CDR3 DNA sequence: TGTGCCAGCAGCCCCCTTACTACTGAAAAACTGTTTTTT. Amino acids: CASSPLTTEKLFF. This chain uses TRBV7-2 with TRBJ1-4, with no clear D. Germline lookup yields CDR1 SGHTA and CDR2 FQGNSA. There are 13 residues in the CDR3.

This clone appeared a few times. This could be a read error, since a much larger clone is one nucleotide away. This chain joins TRBV6-1 and TRBJ1-5; 11 nucleotides agree with TRBD1. The J segment lost 6 bases and the V segment lost 4 bases, leaving 2 bases of the junction unmatched. Germline loops: CDR1 MNHNS, CDR2 SASEGT. CDR3 length: 14 residues. The CDR3 region has the DNA TGTGCCAGCAGTGGGACAGGGGGCATTCAGCCCCAGCATTTT. This codes for CASSGTGGIQPQHF.

The J gene is TRBJ2-4, the V gene TRBV7-2; D unresolved. This CDR3 region has 15 residues. The germline V and J ends were trimmed by 0 bases and 3 bases, with 9 bases remaining between them. CDR1 and CDR2 from the germline V gene are SGHTA and FQGNSA. CDR3 coding DNA: TGTGCCAGCAGCTTAGCGTGGCACAGCAAAAACATTCAGTACTTC. Its protein product is CASSLAWHSKNIQYF.

The chain combines TRBV7-3 with TRBJ1-1, with D possibly being TRBD1 (5 bases). Germline V gives CDR1 SGHTA, CDR2 FQGTGA. The CDR3 extends over 14 amino acids. Trimming left V 0 bases short and J 7 bases short, with 12 bases between. The CDR3 bases are TGTGCCAGCAGCTTAACGTCGGTCGGGGGTGAAGCTTTCTTT. The encoded protein is CASSLTSVGGEAFF.

In its sample, this clone was seen once. CDR3 bases: TGTGCCAGCAGTTACTCGAGGCGGGACAGGGATGGCTACACCTTC. Its translation is CASSYSRRDRDGYTF. The chain uses TRBV6-6 and TRBJ1-2; 9 bases map to TRBD1. The CDR3 has 15 residues. Germline lookup yields CDR1 MNHNY and CDR2 SVGAGI (reference sequence). After removal of 0 bases from V and 6 bases from J, the junction contained 5 bases not matched to a gene.

This clone occurred once. The chain employs TRBV7-3 and TRBJ2-2; TRBD2 aligns across 10 bases. The CDR3 contains 17 residues. With V trimmed by 2 bases and J by 5 bases, 8 bases remained unmatched. Germline CDR1 SGHTA, CDR2 FQGTGA. DNA for the CDR3: TGTGCCAGCAGCTTATGGTCTAGCGGGAGTTCTACCGGGGAGCTGTTTTTT. Translating it yields CASSLWSSGSSTGELFF.

This clone has only one observation. V and J are TRBV5-1 and TRBJ1-3; D perhaps matches TRBD1 (5 bases). From germline, CDR1 is SGHRS and CDR2 YFSETQ. The CDR3 runs to 14 residues. V shed 4 bases and J shed 4 bases, with 12 bases lying between them. CDR3 loop: CASSPGTQGNTIYF. For the CDR3, the DNA is TGCGCCAGCAGCCCGGGGACGCAAGGAAACACCATATATTTT.

This clone was detected once. The gene calls are TRBV29-1 and TRBJ1-5; TRBD1 agrees at 10 bases. The CDR3 length is 13 residues. The V segment lost 7 bases and the J segment 7 bases; nucleotides outside the gene matches: 7. Germline CDR1 is SQVTM and CDR2 is ANQGSEA. CDR3 sequence: CSGAGQGHQPQHF. The CDR3 DNA reads as TGCAGCGGGGCGGGACAGGGGCACCAGCCCCAGCATTTT.

The J gene is TRBJ1-1, the V gene TRBV7-8; D gene unclear. The V gene's germline CDR1 is SGHVS and CDR2 FQNEAQ. Trimming took off 5 bases at V and 1 base at J, with 8 bases between the two ends. The CDR3 runs 13 residues. CDR3 nucleotides: TGTGCCAGCAGCCTTATAGAGAACACTGAAGCTTTCTTT. Its translation is CASSLIENTEAFF. Using reference TRBV7-8 and TRBJ1-1 for the parts outside the CDR3, the full variable domain is GAGVSQSPRYKVAKRGQDVALRCDPISGHVSLFWYQQALGQGPEFLTYFQNEAQLDKSGLPSDRFFAERPEGSVSTLKIQRTQQEDSAVYLCASSLIENTEAFFGQGTRLTVV.

The J gene is TRBJ1-1, the V gene TRBV9, with 7 bases fitting TRBD1. The CDR3 is made up of 15 amino acids. Per germline, CDR1 SGDLS and CDR2 YYNGEE. V was pared by 0 bases and J by 8 bases, with 10 bases of the junction left unmatched. The CDR3 loop is CASSVEAWGTDEAFF. The CDR3 DNA reads TGTGCCAGCAGCGTAGAAGCCTGGGGGACAGACGAAGCTTTCTTT.

The chain has TRBV28 and TRBJ2-1; the match to TRBD2 covers 7 bases. CDR3 size: 15 residues. The V gene's germline CDR1 is MDHEN and CDR2 SYDVKM. The V gene end was trimmed by 8 bases and the J gene end by 7 bases; junction bases not matched to a gene: 14. This CDR3 is CASGTRGRAGNEQFF. For the CDR3, the DNA is TGTGCCAGCGGTACCCGGGGGAGGGCAGGTAATGAGCAGTTCTTC.

The chain is built from TRBV30 and TRBJ2-5, with D perhaps given as TRBD1 or TRBD2 (5 bases each). V was clipped by 5 bases and J by 4 bases, with 14 bases between them. CDR3 size: 13 residues. In germline, CDR1 is GTSNPN, CDR2 SVGIG (reference sequence). The CDR3 here is CAWGVGTGETQYF. In DNA, the CDR3 is TGTGCCTGGGGGGTGGGGACGGGAGAGACCCAGTACTTC.

V is TRBV28 and J is TRBJ2-1; D unclear. Germline CDR1 is MDHEN and CDR2 is SYDVKM. CDR3 length: 13 residues. The V end was cut by 3 bases, the J end by 12 bases, with 15 bases between. The CDR3 region has the DNA TGTGCCAGCAGTTTCAGTAGAGCCCCTAGGCAGTTCTTC. This translates into CASSFSRAPRQFF.

The rearrangement joins TRBV7-8 to TRBJ1-5; TRBD1 matches 8 bases. The CDR3 covers 14 residues. V was clipped by 5 bases and J by 9 bases; unmatched bases: 9. The germline CDR1 and CDR2 sequences are SGHVS and FQNEAQ. The CDR3 DNA reads TGTGCCAGCAGCCCCCGGACAGGGATGGGGCCCCAGCATTTT. This codes for CASSPRTGMGPQHF. The variable domain in full, with the rest retrieved from reference TRBV7-8 and TRBJ1-5, is GAGVSQSPRYKVAKRGQDVALRCDPISGHVSLFWYQQALGQGPEFLTYFQNEAQLDKSGLPSDRFFAERPEGSVSTLKIQRTQQEDSAVYLCASSPRTGMGPQHFGDGTRLSIL.

This clone was observed a few times. The rearrangement uses TRBV6-6 and TRBJ2-5; D possibly corresponds to TRBD1 (5 bases). Germline CDR1 MNHNY, CDR2 SVGAGI (reference sequence). The germline V and J ends were trimmed by 6 bases and 0 bases, with 8 bases remaining between them. This CDR3 is built from 13 residues. Here the CDR3 DNA reads TGTGCCAGCAGCAGACAGTACCAAGAGACCCAGTACTTC. Residues: CASSRQYQETQYF.

The V gene is TRBV11-2, the J gene TRBJ1-1; 7 bases map to TRBD1. The V and J ends lost 4 bases and 11 bases, in that order; junction bases with no gene match: 10. CDR3 length equals 13 residues. CDR1 SGHAT and CDR2 FQNNGV come from the germline V gene. DNA for the CDR3: TGTGCCAGCAGCTCCCCGAGACAGGGTGGTGCTTTCTTT. It codes for CASSSPRQGGAFF.

The J gene is TRBJ1-2, the V gene TRBV28; TRBD1 aligns across 7 bases. Looked up from germline, CDR1 is MDHEN and CDR2 is SYDVKM. This CDR3 contains 17 residues. The J segment lost 7 bases and the V segment lost 4 bases, leaving 18 bases of the junction unmatched. The CDR3 here is CASSYPLTGVGGGGYTF. CDR3 DNA: TGTGCCAGCAGTTATCCGCTCACAGGGGTAGGCGGGGGTGGCTACACCTTC.

This clone was observed a few times. The chain employs TRBV5-4 and TRBJ1-2, with a weak D call TRBD1 (6 bases). The CDR3 extends over 15 amino acids. The germline CDR1 and CDR2 sequences are SGHNT and YYREEE (reference sequence). V lost 0 bases and J lost 1, with 10 bases in between. CDR3 sequence (DNA): TGTGCCAGCAGCTTGGACAGGGTTGGTAACTATGGCTACACCTTC. It specifies CASSLDRVGNYGYTF.

In the case of this clone: This clone may be a read error of a much larger clone one base away. CDR3 region: CASSYFNEQFF. The DNA for the CDR3 is TGTGCCAGCAGTTACTTCAATGAGCAGTTCTTC. The chain employs TRBV6-6 and TRBJ2-1; D not certain. V was pared by 1 base and J by 6 bases, with 1 base between. The germline CDR1 and CDR2 sequences are MNHNY and SVGAGI (reference sequence). The CDR3 loop spans 11 amino acids.

This chain connects TRBV10-1 to TRBJ1-5; D may be TRBD1 (5 bases). Germline V CDR1 and CDR2: WNHNN, SYGVQD (reference sequence). V was shortened by 6 bases and J by 0 bases, with 12 bases between the two germline ends. The CDR3 contains 15 residues. The CDR3 region has the DNA TGCGCCAGCAGAGGGAAACAGGTTAGCAATCAGCCCCAGCATTTT. It translates to CASRGKQVSNQPQHF.

This chain links TRBV27 with TRBJ2-3, with D unclear. Germline CDR1 and CDR2: MNHEY and SMNVEV (reference sequence). Deletions cut 4 bases from V and 2 bases from J, with 16 bases between. The CDR3 is 16 amino acids. The CDR3 loop is CASSSRLYLSTDTQYF. CDR3 in DNA: TGTGCCAGCAGTTCCCGACTGTATTTATCCACAGATACGCAGTATTTT.

The genes are TRBV28 and TRBJ2-7; no clear D. Trimming removed 2 bases at V and 3 bases at J, with 8 bases between. This CDR3 region has 13 residues. Per germline, CDR1 MDHEN and CDR2 SYDVKM. This CDR3 reads CASSLRVFYEQYF. The CDR3 DNA reads as TGTGCCAGCAGTTTAAGGGTTTTCTACGAGCAGTACTTC. Filled out from reference TRBV28 and TRBJ2-7, the complete variable domain reads DVKVTQSSRYLVKRTGEKVFLECVQDMDHENMFWYRQDPGLGLRLIYFSYDVKMKEKGDIPEGYSVSREKKERFSLILESASTNQTSMYLCASSLRVFYEQYFGPGTRLTVT.

The V and J genes are TRBV9 and TRBJ1-3; a weak D match, TRBD1 (6 bases). V was trimmed by 4 bases and J by 3 bases, leaving 14 bases between them. This CDR3 has 15 residues. Germline CDR1 reads SGDLS; CDR2 reads YYNGEE. The CDR3 reads CASSPLEGDGNTIYF. The DNA for the CDR3 is TGTGCCAGCAGCCCCTTAGAGGGGGATGGAAACACCATATATTTT.

This chain links TRBV28 with TRBJ2-5; possible D gene TRBD2, 5 bases. The CDR3 has 17 residues. Per the germline V gene, CDR1 is MDHEN and CDR2 is SYDVKM. Trimming took off 4 bases at V and 7 bases at J, with 25 bases between the two ends. The CDR3 nucleotides are TGTGCCAGCAGTTCTATATTACGGGATCCCGGTCCGGGGACCCAGTACTTC. This translates into CASSSILRDPGPGTQYF.

V gene TRBV4-2 combines with J gene TRBJ1-4; 11 positions match TRBD1. CDR3 length: 15 amino acids. The J segment lost 7 bases and the V segment lost 6 bases, leaving 7 bases of the junction unmatched. Per germline, CDR1 LGHNA and CDR2 YNFKEQ. The CDR3 is CASRPTGTGGEKLFF. The CDR3 bases are TGTGCCAGCAGGCCTACCGGGACAGGGGGTGAAAAACTGTTTTTT.